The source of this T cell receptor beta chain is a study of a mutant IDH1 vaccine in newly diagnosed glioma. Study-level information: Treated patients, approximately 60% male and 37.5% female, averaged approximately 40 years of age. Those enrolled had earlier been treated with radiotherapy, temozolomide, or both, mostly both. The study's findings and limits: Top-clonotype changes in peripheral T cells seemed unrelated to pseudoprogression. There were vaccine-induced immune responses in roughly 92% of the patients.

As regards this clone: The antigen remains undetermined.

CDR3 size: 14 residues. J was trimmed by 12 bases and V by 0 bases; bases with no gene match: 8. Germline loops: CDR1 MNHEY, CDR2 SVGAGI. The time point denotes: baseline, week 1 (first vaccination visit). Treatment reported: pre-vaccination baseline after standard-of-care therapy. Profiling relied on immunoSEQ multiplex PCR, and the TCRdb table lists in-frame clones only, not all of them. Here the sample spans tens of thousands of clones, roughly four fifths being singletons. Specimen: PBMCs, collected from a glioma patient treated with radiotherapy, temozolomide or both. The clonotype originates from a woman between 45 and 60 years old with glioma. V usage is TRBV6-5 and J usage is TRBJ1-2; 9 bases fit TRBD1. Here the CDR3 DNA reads TGTGCCAGCAGTTACTCGGACAGGGGAGTGGGAAACACCTTC. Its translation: CASSYSDRGVGNTF.